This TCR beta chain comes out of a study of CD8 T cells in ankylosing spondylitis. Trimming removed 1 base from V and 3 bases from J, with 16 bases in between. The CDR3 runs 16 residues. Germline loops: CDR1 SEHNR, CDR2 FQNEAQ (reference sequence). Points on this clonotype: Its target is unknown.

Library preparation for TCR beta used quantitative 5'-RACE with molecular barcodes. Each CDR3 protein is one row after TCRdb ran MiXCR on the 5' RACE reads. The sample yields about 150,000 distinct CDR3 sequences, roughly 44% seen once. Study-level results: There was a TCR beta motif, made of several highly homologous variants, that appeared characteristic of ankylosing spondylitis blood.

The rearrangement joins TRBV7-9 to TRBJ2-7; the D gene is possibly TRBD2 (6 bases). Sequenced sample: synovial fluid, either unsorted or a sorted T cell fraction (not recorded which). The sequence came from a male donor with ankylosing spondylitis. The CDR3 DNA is TGTGCCAGCAGCTTAGGGGGGGAGGCTCTTAACTACGAGCAGTACTTC. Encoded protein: CASSLGGEALNYEQYF.